The present T cell receptor (beta chain) was sequenced within a study of cytomegalovirus exposure and HLA in healthy donors. Study outcomes and limitations: It was approximately 170 TCR beta chains that were listed as cytomegalovirus-associated.

CDR1 is MNHEY, CDR2 SMNVEV, per germline (reference sequence). The CDR3 length is 14 residues. Trimming pared 4 bases from V and 0 bases from J, leaving 9 bases between. The PCR was carried out with 60 Vbeta primers and 13 Jbeta primers. The table came from immunoSEQ multiplex PCR; TCRdb's copy has only in-frame clones and leaves some out. The sample has roughly 200,000 clones, roughly four fifths seen once. This clone came up a few times. The antigen remains unidentified. The V call is TRBV27, the J call TRBJ1-2; D is uncertain. The sequenced sample was PBMCs. This receptor was taken from a man aged 25 to 40 in good health and CMV-seronegative. CDR3 amino acids: CASSYGRANYGYTF. CDR3 sequence (DNA): TGTGCCAGCAGTTACGGCCGGGCTAACTATGGCTACACCTTC.